This T cell receptor (beta chain) was documented in a study of T-cell memory formation after mild COVID-19. Findings of the study overall: Whereas later expanders leaned CD4+, clones contracting day 15 to 85 showed a balanced CD4/CD8 makeup.

TCRdb reprocessed the 5' RACE reads with MiXCR, giving one entry per CDR3 protein. Here the sample spans 540,000 or so distinct CDR3 sequences, roughly 20% being singletons. This clonotype occurred a few times. Its antigen is not known. The sequence came from an adult woman who had mild COVID-19 (a few samples of this study predate the infection). Cell type and time point are not known. The source material was PBMCs or a T cell subset sorted from them (not recorded which).

The CDR3 DNA is TGTGCCAGCAGCGCAAACCTGGGACTACCAACCGGGGAGCTGTTTTTT. It is translated as CASSANLGLPTGELFF. The rearrangement uses TRBV7-2 and TRBJ2-2; 7 bases fit TRBD2. There are 16 residues in the CDR3. V lost 5 bases, J lost 5 bases, and 11 bases stayed unmatched. Germline V gene sequence: CDR1 SGHTA, CDR2 FQGNSA. The whole variable domain, remainder taken from reference TRBV7-2 and TRBJ2-2, is GAGVSQSPSNKVTEKGKDVELRCDPISGHTALYWYRQSLGQGLEFLIYFQGNSAPDKSGLPSDRFSAERTGGSVSTLTIQRTQQEDSAVYLCASSANLGLPTGELFFGEGSRLTVL.